These 2 T cell receptor beta chains originate from one sample sequenced in a study of regulatory T cells in long-lasting Graves disease. Noted time point: newly diagnosed GD, antithyroid drugs for less than 3 months. PBMCs were the source of the RNA used for TCR sequencing. Combining iRepertoire HTBI primers with Arm-PCR of CDR3 regions, the authors built TCR beta libraries. MiXCR was run by TCRdb on the multiplex PCR reads, yielding one entry per CDR3 protein. The top ten hold roughly 9.7% of the sample, which has about 540,000 distinct CDR3 sequences, about 14% seen once. These data were likewise used in another study, on T cells in Graves' hyperthyroidism and ophthalmopathy.

Sequences were derived from peripheral blood mononuclear cells (PBMCs), sampled at new diagnosis, from a patient treated with antithyroid drugs. The source is a man aged 30-40 years with Graves disease.

Many counts were recorded for this clonotype. The chain carries TRBV27 and TRBJ2-1; no firm D call. V was pared by 2 bases and J by 4 bases, with 9 bases between. This CDR3 is 14 amino acids long. Germline CDR1 and CDR2: MNHEY and SMNVEV (reference sequence). The CDR3 sequence is CASSLNSEYNEQFF. In DNA, the CDR3 is TGTGCCAGCAGTTTAAATTCCGAATACAATGAGCAGTTCTTC.

This clonotype was seen ten or more times. The chain joins TRBV3-1 to TRBJ2-7, with unresolved D. Germline V gene data show CDR1 as LGHDT and CDR2 as YNNKEL (reference sequence). The CDR3 extends over 11 amino acids. V gave up 4 bases and J gave up 4 bases, with 5 bases separating them. In DNA form, the CDR3 reads TGTGCCAGCAGCCGGGAATACGAGCAGTACTTC. This gives the protein CASSREYEQYF.